These 12 T cell receptor beta chains share one sample of origin, sequenced in a study of cytomegalovirus exposure and HLA in healthy donors. Both 60 Vbeta primers and 13 Jbeta primers went into the PCR. Sequenced by immunoSEQ multiplex PCR; TCRdb stores in-frame clones only, minus some. The sample has nearly 200,000 clones, roughly 83% seen once; the top ten hold roughly 0.4%. Input material: PBMCs. The receptors were sampled from a male donor in good health and CMV-seropositive.

V and J are TRBV4-1 and TRBJ1-1; D unresolved. CDR1 is MGHRA and CDR2 is YSYEKL in the germline V gene. V dropped 0 bases and J dropped 3 bases, with 14 bases sitting between them. CDR3 size: 16 residues. CDR3 in amino acids: CASSQEGIRRDTEAFF. In nucleotides, the CDR3 is TGCGCCAGCAGCCAAGAAGGGATCAGGAGGGACACTGAAGCTTTCTTT.

The chain is built from TRBV9 and TRBJ2-5, with D possibly TRBD1 on 5 matching bases. The J call is doubtful: the DNA matches TRBJ2-7 better. The germline V gene encodes CDR1 SGDLS and CDR2 YYNGEE. The CDR3 is made up of 12 amino acids. In nucleotides, the CDR3 is TGTGCCAGCAGCGGCGACAGCTACGAGCAGTACTTC. It yields the protein CASSGDSYEQYF.

J is TRBJ1-5 and V is TRBV28; D gene uncertain. CDR1 and CDR2 (germline): MDHEN, SYDVKM. This CDR3 contains 14 residues. V shed 2 bases and J shed 1 base, with 6 bases lying between them. CDR3 protein: CASSLVRSNQPQHF. CDR3 in DNA: TGTGCCAGCAGTTTAGTTCGGAGCAATCAGCCCCAGCATTTT.

This clone has only a few counts. J is TRBJ1-2 and V is TRBV7-8; no definite D call. This CDR3 is built from 14 residues. Trimming left V 2 bases short and J 2 bases short, with 9 bases between. CDR1 and CDR2 (germline): SGHVS, FQNEAQ. The DNA for the CDR3 is TGTGCCAGCAGCTTAAGGAGGGTCAACTATGGCTACACCTTC. Amino acids: CASSLRRVNYGYTF. Supplemented by reference TRBV7-8 and TRBJ1-2, the full variable domain reads GAGVSQSPRYKVAKRGQDVALRCDPISGHVSLFWYQQALGQGPEFLTYFQNEAQLDKSGLPSDRFFAERPEGSVSTLKIQRTQQEDSAVYLCASSLRRVNYGYTFGSGTRLTVV.

The CDR3, as DNA: TGTGCCAGCAGCTTGGTTTCCGGGACACGGCCCTACTTC. Translating it yields CASSLVSGTRPYF. The rearrangement uses TRBV5-6 and TRBJ2-5; tentative D call: TRBD1 (6 bases). Trimming removed 0 bases at V and 14 bases at J, with 17 bases between. Germline values: CDR1 SGHDT, CDR2 YYEEEE. The CDR3 spans 13 residues.

The rearrangement links TRBV5-1 to TRBJ1-1; 7 nucleotides line up with TRBD1. This CDR3 contains 15 residues. The V gene end was trimmed by 3 bases and the J gene end by 2 bases; junction bases not matched to a gene: 7. CDR1 and CDR2 from the germline V gene are SGHRS and YFSETQ. CDR3 sequence: CASSSLTGVNTEAFF. DNA of the CDR3: TGCGCCAGCAGCTCCCTAACAGGGGTTAACACTGAAGCTTTCTTT.

The CDR3 is CASSITDSQETQYF. The CDR3 nucleotides are TGTGCCAGTAGTATAACCGACTCCCAAGAGACCCAGTACTTC. V gene TRBV19 combines with J gene TRBJ2-5; D not certain. V gave up 2 bases and J gave up 1 base, with 8 bases separating them. The CDR3 has 14 amino acids. Germline V gives CDR1 LNHDA, CDR2 SQIVND (reference sequence). Drawing the rest from reference TRBV19 and TRBJ2-5, the complete variable domain is DGGITQSPKYLFRKEGQNVTLSCEQNLNHDAMYWYRQDPGQGLRLIYYSQIVNDFQKGDIAEGYSVSREKKESFPLTVTSAQKNPTAFYLCASSITDSQETQYFGPGTRLLVL.

This clone was detected a few times. The chain carries TRBV29-1 and TRBJ2-5; 12 bases line up with TRBD2. V was pared by 0 bases and J by 3 bases, with 14 bases of the junction left unmatched. CDR3 length: 19 residues. Per germline, CDR1 SQVTM and CDR2 ANQGSEA. The CDR3 reads CSVEDPTSGGRPDEETQYF. The CDR3 DNA reads as TGCAGCGTTGAAGACCCGACTAGCGGGGGAAGGCCGGATGAAGAGACCCAGTACTTC.

The rearrangement uses TRBV9 and TRBJ1-5, with 11 bases identical to TRBD1. CDR3 length: 15 residues. V trimming: 0 bases; J trimming: 6 bases; junction bases outside the gene matches: 2. Germline V gives CDR1 SGDLS, CDR2 YYNGEE. The CDR3 spells CASSVGGQGGQPQHF. The CDR3 coding sequence is TGTGCCAGCAGCGTAGGGGGACAGGGGGGTCAGCCCCAGCATTTT. The full variable domain, completed using reference TRBV9 and TRBJ1-5, is DSGVTQTPKHLITATGQRVTLRCSPRSGDLSVYWYQQSLDQGLQFLIQYYNGEERAKGNILERFSAQQFPDLHSELNLSSLELGDSALYFCASSVGGQGGQPQHFGDGTRLSIL.

V and J are TRBV10-3 and TRBJ2-7; 10 nucleotides agree with TRBD2. CDR1 ENHRY and CDR2 SYGVKD come from the germline V gene. The CDR3 length is 13 residues. V gave up 8 bases and J gave up 3 bases; unmatched junction bases: 4. This CDR3 reads CAIRGTSDYEQYF. The CDR3 region has the DNA TGTGCCATCCGCGGGACTAGCGACTACGAGCAGTACTTC.

The gene calls are TRBV13 and TRBJ2-7; 12 positions match TRBD2. The germline V gene has CDR1 PRHDT and CDR2 FYEKMQ (reference sequence). V dropped 3 bases and J dropped 0; count of bases not matched to a gene: 0. The CDR3 totals 15 residues. The CDR3 bases are TGTGCCAGCAGCTTGACTAGCGGGAGCTCCTACGAGCAGTACTTC. As protein: CASSLTSGSSYEQYF.

This chain connects TRBV30 to TRBJ2-7; 13 nucleotides match TRBD2. In germline, CDR1 is GTSNPN, CDR2 SVGIG (reference sequence). V shed 6 bases, J shed 2 bases, and the junction held 4 bases outside the gene matches. The length of the CDR3 is 14 residues. The CDR3 sequence is CACILAGGTYEQYF. The CDR3 DNA sequence: TGTGCCTGCATACTAGCGGGAGGGACCTACGAGCAGTACTTC.